The next 10 T cell receptor beta chains were all read from a single sample in a study of blood T cell repertoires in COVID-19. TCRdb's table, derived via immunoSEQ multiplex PCR, lists solely in-frame clones and lacks some. The sample contains a few hundred thousand clones, more than 75% of which appear only once. The sequenced material came from PBMCs or T cells enriched from blood (not recorded which). These receptor sequences come from a woman aged 50 to 60 who had recovered from COVID-19.

The chain has TRBV7-8 and TRBJ2-1; 11 bases are shared with TRBD2. CDR3 size: 15 residues. Germline V gene sequence: CDR1 SGHVS, CDR2 FQNEAQ. The junction had 5 bases not matched to a gene; V was cut back by 5 bases and J by 5 bases. The CDR3 loop is CASSPTSGMDNEQFF. CDR3 nucleotides: TGTGCCAGCAGCCCGACTAGCGGGATGGACAATGAGCAGTTCTTC. The full variable domain, its missing parts supplied by reference TRBV7-8 and TRBJ2-1, is GAGVSQSPRYKVAKRGQDVALRCDPISGHVSLFWYQQALGQGPEFLTYFQNEAQLDKSGLPSDRFFAERPEGSVSTLKIQRTQQEDSAVYLCASSPTSGMDNEQFFGPGTRLTVL.

This chain uses TRBV30 with TRBJ1-5; tentative D call: TRBD1 (5 bases). The V gene's germline CDR1 is GTSNPN and CDR2 SVGIG (reference sequence). CDR3 size: 15 residues. Trimming stripped 8 bases from V and 1 base from J, with 18 bases between. The CDR3 DNA reads as TGTGCCCGTACAGGAAAAGGTGGGAGCAATCAGCCCCAGCATTTT. The encoded protein is CARTGKGGSNQPQHF.

The chain has TRBV21-1 and TRBJ2-5; the DNA was not compared with TRBD2, the D call given in the table. TRBV21-1 is termed a pseudogene. This CDR3 region has 17 residues. CDR3 sequence (DNA): TGTGCCAGCAGCAAGGGGAGGACAACTTTACGGCAAGAGACCCAGTACTTC. It specifies CASSKGRTTLRQETQYF.

The V call is TRBV24-1, the J call TRBJ1-2; no clear D gene. The germline CDR1 and CDR2 sequences are KGHDR and SFDVKD. V lost 2 bases and J 2 bases, leaving 5 bases between the germline ends. The CDR3 is 13 amino acids. CDR3 sequence reads: CATSDSGNYGYTF. The CDR3 DNA reads as TGTGCCACCAGTGATTCCGGGAACTATGGCTACACCTTC.

The chain couples TRBV5-1 to TRBJ2-7; weak D call: TRBD1 (8 bases). Germline V gene lookup returns CDR1 SGHRS and CDR2 YFSETQ. The CDR3 is 15 amino acids. V lost 2 bases to trimming and J lost 6 bases, with 18 bases between them. CDR3 sequence: CASSFVGQGGGEQYF. In DNA, the CDR3 is TGCGCCAGCAGCTTCGTAGGACAGGGAGGGGGCGAGCAGTACTTC.

The table lists this clone with a few counts. The gene calls are TRBV18 and TRBJ1-5; 9 positions agree with TRBD1. This CDR3 has 17 amino acids. The trim removed 4 bases at V and 3 bases at J, leaving 10 bases unmatched. Germline V CDR1 and CDR2: KGHSH, LQKENI. The CDR3 loop reads CASSLQPGQGLNQPQHF. CDR3 coding DNA: TGTGCCAGCTCACTTCAGCCGGGACAGGGTCTCAATCAGCCCCAGCATTTT.

The V gene is TRBV29-1, the J gene TRBJ2-3; D possibly corresponds to TRBD1 (6 bases). V lost 6 bases to trimming and J lost 4 bases, with 26 bases between them. Germline V CDR1 and CDR2: SQVTM, ANQGSEA. The CDR3 length is 17 residues. The CDR3 sequence: CSVGPTLQGIGADTQYF. The CDR3 DNA follows: TGCAGCGTCGGACCGACTCTACAGGGTATTGGGGCAGATACGCAGTATTTT.

This chain joins TRBV27 and TRBJ1-4, with TRBD1 matching 9 bases. V lost 5 bases and J lost 4; bases outside the gene matches: 8. The CDR3 has 16 amino acids. CDR1 is MNHEY, CDR2 SMNVEV, per germline (reference sequence). The CDR3 here is CASSPGQGRGNEKLFF. The CDR3 DNA follows: TGTGCCAGCAGTCCAGGACAGGGGAGGGGTAATGAAAAACTGTTTTTT.

The chain recombines TRBV5-4 with TRBJ1-3; D may be TRBD1 (6 bases). V was trimmed by 0 bases and J by 8 bases, leaving 15 bases between them. The CDR3 length is 15 residues. The germline gives CDR1 SGHNT, CDR2 YYREEE (reference sequence). CDR3 amino acids: CASSLGPDRSDTIYF. In nucleotides, the CDR3 is TGTGCCAGCAGCTTGGGCCCCGACAGGTCGGACACCATATATTTT.

The V gene is TRBV4-3, the J gene TRBJ2-5, with D perhaps TRBD1 (6 bases). Germline CDR1 LGHNA, CDR2 YSLEER. The CDR3 covers 16 residues. Trimming left V 0 bases short and J 2 bases short, with 13 bases between. CDR3 in DNA: TGCGCCAGCAGCCAAGATGGGGGCAGGGAGCAAGAGACCCAGTACTTC. Amino acids: CASSQDGGREQETQYF.